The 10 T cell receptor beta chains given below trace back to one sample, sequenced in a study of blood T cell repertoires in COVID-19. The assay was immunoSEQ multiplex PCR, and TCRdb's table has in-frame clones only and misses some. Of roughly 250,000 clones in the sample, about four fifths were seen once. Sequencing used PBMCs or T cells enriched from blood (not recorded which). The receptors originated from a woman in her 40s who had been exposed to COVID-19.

In DNA form, the CDR3 reads TGTGCCAGCACCTACTCGTCCCGGGACAGGGAACCTAACTATGGCTACACCTTC. Translation: CASTYSSRDREPNYGYTF. This chain uses TRBV2 with TRBJ1-2; 9 bases are a match to TRBD1. The V and J ends lost 7 bases and 0 bases, in that order; junction bases with no gene match: 15. This CDR3 has 18 amino acids. Per germline, CDR1 SNHLY and CDR2 FYNNEI.

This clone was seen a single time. The DNA of the CDR3 is TGTGCCAGCAAAAGTGAGGGACTAGCGGGGGCTGTGACGTCCGGGGAGCTGTTTTTT. This sequence encodes CASKSEGLAGAVTSGELFF. The gene calls are TRBV3-1 (or the pseudogene TRBV3-2) and TRBJ2-2; TRBD2 matches at 14 bases. The CDR3 loop spans 19 amino acids. From germline, CDR1 is LGHDT and CDR2 YNNKEL (reference sequence). V lost 7 bases and J lost 6; bases outside the gene matches: 16.

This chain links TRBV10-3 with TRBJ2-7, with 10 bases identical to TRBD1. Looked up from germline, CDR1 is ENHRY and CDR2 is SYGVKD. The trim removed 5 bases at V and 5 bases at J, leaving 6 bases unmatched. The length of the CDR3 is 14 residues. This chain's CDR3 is CAISLGQGVNEQYF. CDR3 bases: TGTGCCATCAGTCTAGGACAGGGGGTAAACGAGCAGTACTTC.

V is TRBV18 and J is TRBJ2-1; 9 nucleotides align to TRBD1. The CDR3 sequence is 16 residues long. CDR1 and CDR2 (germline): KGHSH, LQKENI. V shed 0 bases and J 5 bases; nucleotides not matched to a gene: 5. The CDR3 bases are TGTGCCAGCTCACCACCACGACAGGGGGGCAACAATGAGCAGTTCTTC. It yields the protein CASSPPRQGGNNEQFF.

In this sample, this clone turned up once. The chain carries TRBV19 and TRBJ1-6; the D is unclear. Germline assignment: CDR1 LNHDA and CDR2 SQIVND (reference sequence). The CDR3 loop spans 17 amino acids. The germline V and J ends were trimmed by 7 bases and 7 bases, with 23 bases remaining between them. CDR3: CASKESVARRRNSPLHF. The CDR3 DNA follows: TGTGCCAGTAAGGAGTCTGTGGCGAGGAGGAGGAATTCACCCCTCCACTTT.

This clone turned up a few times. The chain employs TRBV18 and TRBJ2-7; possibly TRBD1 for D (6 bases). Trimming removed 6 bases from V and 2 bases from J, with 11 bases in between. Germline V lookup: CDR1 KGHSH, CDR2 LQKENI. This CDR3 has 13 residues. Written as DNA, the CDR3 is TGTGCCAGCTCGCTCGGACAGCCCTACGAGCAGTACTTC. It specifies CASSLGQPYEQYF.

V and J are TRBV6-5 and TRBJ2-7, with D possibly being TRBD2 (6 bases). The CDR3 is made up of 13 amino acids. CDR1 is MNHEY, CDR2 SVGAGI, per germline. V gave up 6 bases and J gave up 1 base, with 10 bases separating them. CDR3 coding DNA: TGTGCCAGCAGCGGGGGAACTTCCTACGAGCAGTACTTC. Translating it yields CASSGGTSYEQYF.

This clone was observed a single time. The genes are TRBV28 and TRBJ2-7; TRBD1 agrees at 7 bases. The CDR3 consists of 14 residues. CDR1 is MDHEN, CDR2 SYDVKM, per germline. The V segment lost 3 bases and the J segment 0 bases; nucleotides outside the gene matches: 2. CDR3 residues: CASSLGTVSYEQYF. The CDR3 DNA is TGTGCCAGCAGTTTGGGGACAGTCTCCTACGAGCAGTACTTC. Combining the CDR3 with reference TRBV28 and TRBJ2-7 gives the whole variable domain DVKVTQSSRYLVKRTGEKVFLECVQDMDHENMFWYRQDPGLGLRLIYFSYDVKMKEKGDIPEGYSVSREKKERFSLILESASTNQTSMYLCASSLGTVSYEQYFGPGTRLTVT.

DNA of the CDR3: TGTGCCAGCAGCGATGACCTTGAGGCGTTGAACACTGAAGCTTTCTTT. Protein sequence: CASSDDLEALNTEAFF. The chain uses TRBV7-9 and TRBJ1-1; D remains ambiguous. The CDR3 totals 16 residues. The germline gives CDR1 SEHNR, CDR2 FQNEAQ (reference sequence). The V and J ends lost 5 bases and 0 bases respectively, with 16 bases between them.

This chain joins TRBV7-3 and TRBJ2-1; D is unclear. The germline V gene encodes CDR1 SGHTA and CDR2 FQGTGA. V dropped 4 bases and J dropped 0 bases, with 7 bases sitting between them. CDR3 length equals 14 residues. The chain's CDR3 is CASSSTSSYNEQFF. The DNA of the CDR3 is TGTGCCAGCAGCTCAACGAGCTCCTACAATGAGCAGTTCTTC.